The rows below give T cell receptor beta chains drawn from one sample of a study of blood T cell repertoires in COVID-19. This table comes from immunoSEQ multiplex PCR, and its TCRdb copy is limited to in-frame clones, with some not included. The table lists about 210,000 clones, 88% of them singletons, with more than 1.5% in the top ten. Sequencing input: peripheral blood. Receptor source: a man between 65 and 85 years old with acute or convalescent COVID-19. Both conserved end residues are part of each CDR3. Size values are once, few and many counts, or a class for expanded clones, and some rows have none.

j_call: TRBJ2-7
v_call: TRBV6-6
clone_size: NA
cdr3_aa: CASSPSGQGVYEQYF

j_call: TRBJ1-5
v_call: TRBV7-8
clone_size: few
cdr3_aa: CASSRNGVADSNQPQHF

j_call: TRBJ2-2
v_call: TRBV9
clone_size: NA
cdr3_aa: CASRVAGGDTGELFF

j_call: TRBJ2-7
v_call: TRBV4-1
clone_size: NA
cdr3_aa: CASSQDTGTYEQYF

j_call: TRBJ1-1
v_call: TRBV4-2
clone_size: once
cdr3_aa: CASSQGGQSPLGFF

j_call: TRBJ2-7
v_call: TRBV5-1
clone_size: NA
cdr3_aa: CASSPGVGLTGGNEQYF

j_call: TRBJ2-7
v_call: TRBV4-2
clone_size: few
cdr3_aa: CASSQDPSGGSYEQYF

j_call: TRBJ2-7
v_call: TRBV7-9
clone_size: NA
cdr3_aa: CAIQVGQGAYEQYF

j_call: TRBJ1-6
v_call: TRBV3-1/TRBV3-2
clone_size: NA
cdr3_aa: CASSLGQGNSPLHF

j_call: TRBJ1-1
v_call: TRBV19
clone_size: NA
cdr3_aa: CASMAGREAFF

j_call: TRBJ2-1
v_call: TRBV18
clone_size: NA
cdr3_aa: CASSPIRTSGGARDEQFF